A single T cell receptor (beta chain) is shown here with its context. Its antigen specificity is not known. No much larger clone is present one base from it, and per-base qualities are unavailable. The source of the sample is a study of blood T cells in healthy people across ages (dated by TCRdb to between 2015 and 2016). Regarding the research as a whole: In model experiments, roughly one uniquely barcoded TCR beta cDNA molecule per two T cells was captured by template switching. Using the same blood draw, the study looked at two additional independent replicas of 1 million unique cDNA reads for two donors, one aged 18 to 29 and the other aged 80 or older. Four age groups were formed from the donors: young (average approximately 15 years), middle-aged (approximately 41), aged (roughly 58) and long-lived (about 80). Using deep sequencing normalized with unique cDNA molecular identifiers, the study measured how TCR beta repertoire diversity changes with age. Overall study outcomes, separate from this receptor: A strong correlation was found between observed TCR beta diversity and the percentage of naive T cells measured by flow cytometry. The long-lived group showed more naive CD4+ T cells, fewer expanded clones and increased TCR diversity than the aged group, suggesting age selection. Estimates of total diversity from one million sequenced T cells were regarded as lower bounds and underestimates. Because donor CMV infection status was unknown, age-related changes in expanded clonotypes were potentially confounded. Conclusive comparison of naive and antigen-experienced compartments was prevented by the profiling of bulk unsorted PBMCs. As age increased, observed TCR beta diversity per million T cells dropped in a roughly linear way, and a significant reduction was already evident by age 40.

The donors were some 36 Caucasian individuals from Russia, aged roughly 6 to 90 years, who were systemically healthy. Around 10 milliliters of peripheral blood were collected from each donor into EDTA-treated Vacutainer tubes. PBMCs were isolated by Ficoll-Paque density-gradient centrifugation, with at least 6 million obtained per sample. Trizol reagent was used to extract total RNA from the PBMCs, yielding at least 5.5 micrograms per sample. For every donor, an aliquot of PBMCs went through flow cytometry to measure the percentages of naive CD45RAhigh/CD27high T cells. The CDR3 runs 15 residues from the cysteine to the phenylalanine. Solely the CDR3 DNA is kept, with 45 bases framed from the first base. The CDR1 and CDR2 encoded by the germline V gene are MNHNS and SASEGT. V loses 7 bases at its end and J loses 4 bases; junction bases beyond the gene matches: 9. Library construction relied on 5' RACE. Sequencing was carried out with an Illumina HiSeq 2500. A second about 6 to 11 cycle PCR used a sample-barcoded 5' primer and a J-beta primer mix. A unique molecular identifier was introduced onto each TCR beta cDNA molecule by a template-switch 5' adaptor carrying 12 random nucleotides. Each sample yielded at least 3 million CDR3-containing paired-end reads. First-strand cDNA was synthesized from all RNA with the Mint cDNA synthesis kit, primed by a TRBC-specific oligonucleotide. All cDNA was treated with uracil-DNA glycosylase and then went through a first 18-cycle PCR with the universal primers M1SS and BC2_uni_R. The original methods were these. For normalization, 1 million high-quality reads, each with a distinct molecular identifier, were randomly selected from each sample. Reads sharing molecular identifiers were discarded rather than binned into consensus sequences. MiTCR, with a Q25 quality threshold and the strictest error-elimination algorithm, was used for CDR3 identification, clonotype clustering and error correction. A nonparametric unseen species model using Euler transformation provided a lower-bound estimate of total TCR beta diversity. TCRdb reworked the public reads: Q25 trimming with fastp, MiXCR clone assembly, productive beta chains retained. Rows matching on CDR3 protein sequence are summarized as one entry with the most common DNA and genes. TCRdb's processing, not the authors' own work, is the source of the V and J calls. The sample profile shows fewer than 600,000 distinct CDR3 sequences; about 29% of them were found once. The ten largest clones add up to over 3.5% of the sample.

The same data also went into a second study, on T cells of mothers and their children. From the second report: Nine systemically healthy Caucasian individuals served as donors, namely three mothers together with their six children. cDNA synthesis used all of the extracted RNA, with 1.5 ug of RNA in each 15 ul reaction. In the second PCR, the M1S primer added sample barcodes and 2-4 random nucleotides. Over 9 million TCR beta CDR3 reads came from each mother, compared with some 3 million reads from each child. In both related and unrelated pairs, thymic selection shapes the output of TCR recombination in a similar way, with inherited differences having only a minor effect. Related mother-child pairs always showed normalized repertoire overlap that was slightly higher than in unrelated mother-child pairs, though the difference was never significant. No persistent microchimeric T cell clones were detected, at a sensitivity of approximately 100 clones per million clonotypes. To look for features that set related mother-child pairs apart from unrelated individuals, the researchers ran deep NGS to compare the TCR beta repertoires of mothers and children. On average, the children were 11 +/- 4 years old, while the mothers were about 40 +/- 4 years old. After adapter ligation with NEBNext reagents, the libraries were sequenced on Illumina HiSeq 2000 with 100+100 nt paired-end reads. To prevent cross-contamination, the mother and child libraries were prepared a month apart and were sequenced in separate runs. For each donor, somewhere between about 450,000 and 2,000,000 distinct TCR beta clonotypes were identified. Naive TCR beta clonotypes were estimated from low-frequency clonotypes matched to each donor's FACS-determined naive share, without sorting.

The chain uses TRBV6-1 and TRBJ2-5, with 10 middle bases fitting TRBD2. The TCR sequence derives from a boy younger than 10 in good health. The sample comprised blood. The sequenced DNA: TGTGCCAGCAACGTAGCGGGAGGAAGCCGAGAGACCCAGTACTTC. Protein translation: CASNVAGGSRETQYF.